This is a list of T cell receptor beta chains from one sample in a study of blood T cell repertoires in COVID-19. The data were produced by immunoSEQ multiplex PCR, yet TCRdb's version contains in-frame clones alone and is incomplete. This table has fewer than 25,000 clones, 87% appearing once. Sequenced: peripheral blood. The receptors were sampled from a human donor with active COVID-19. The donor label of this sample is uncertain. CDR3s include the opening cysteine and the closing phenylalanine or tryptophan. D genes are given only for firm matches. The size field is filled for only some rows; it gives once, few, many or a size class.

J: TRBJ1-3; size: .; D: .; V: TRBV11-2; length: 14; DNA: TGTGCCAGCAGACTAGGCAGGGGTGGAAACACCATATATTTT; CDR3: CASRLGRGGNTIYF
J: TRBJ1-5; size: .; D: .; V: TRBV28; length: 13; DNA: TGTGCCAGCATCGACAGGCCCTCACAGCCCCAGCATTTT; CDR3: CASIDRPSQPQHF
J: TRBJ2-1; size: .; D: .; V: TRBV25-1; length: 16; DNA: TGTGCCAGCAGTGCGACTGACGGCAGCTCCTACAATGAGCAGTTCTTC; CDR3: CASSATDGSSYNEQFF
J: TRBJ2-3; size: once; D: .; V: TRBV27; length: 14; DNA: TGTGCCAGCAGTCCTGGACAGGGAGGGGATACGCAGTATTTT; CDR3: CASSPGQGGDTQYF
J: TRBJ2-2; size: .; D: .; V: TRBV9; length: 13; DNA: TGTGCCAGCAGCGTCCGGGGGTTCGGGGAGCTGTTTTTT; CDR3: CASSVRGFGELFF
J: TRBJ2-7; size: .; D: .; V: TRBV9; length: 14; DNA: TGTGCCAGCAGCGTTGGGGACAAAACTGGCGAGCAGTACTTC; CDR3: CASSVGDKTGEQYF
J: TRBJ1-5; size: few; D: TRBD1; V: TRBV7-8; length: 17; DNA: TGTGCCAGCAGCCCCCGAGGGGGACAGGGGGGAGGTCAGCCCCAGCATTTT; CDR3: CASSPRGGQGGGQPQHF
J: TRBJ2-7; size: .; D: .; V: TRBV7-6; length: 16; DNA: TGTGCCAGCAGCCCCCGGTCCGATTGGGCGCCTTACGAGCAGTACTTC; CDR3: CASSPRSDWAPYEQYF
J: TRBJ2-5; size: .; D: TRBD1; V: TRBV15; length: 16; DNA: TGTGCCACCGAGTCCCACGAACAGGGGGCTTGGGAGACCCAGTACTTC; CDR3: CATESHEQGAWETQYF
J: TRBJ2-3; size: .; D: .; V: TRBV25-1; length: 16; DNA: TGTGCCAGCAGTGACTCGGCAGGAGGGGGCCCGGATACGCAGTATTTT; CDR3: CASSDSAGGGPDTQYF
J: TRBJ2-1; size: .; D: .; V: TRBV10-2; length: 13; DNA: TGCGCCAGCAGTGAGGGGGAGAACAATGAGCAGTTCTTC; CDR3: CASSEGENNEQFF
J: TRBJ1-1; size: .; D: TRBD1; V: TRBV4-3; length: 17; DNA: TGCGCCAGCAGCCTAGGGTCCGGGACAGGGGTCAACACTGAAGCTTTCTTT; CDR3: CASSLGSGTGVNTEAFF
J: TRBJ1-2; size: once; D: TRBD1; V: TRBV18; length: 14; DNA: TGTGCCAGCTCACCCCCTGACAGGGGGAGCGGCTACACCTTC; CDR3: CASSPPDRGSGYTF
J: TRBJ2-1; size: .; D: TRBD2; V: TRBV7-9; length: 14; DNA: TGTGCCAGCAGGGGGGAGGGCTCCTACAATGAGCAGTTCTTC; CDR3: CASRGEGSYNEQFF
J: TRBJ1-1; size: .; D: .; V: TRBV2; length: 13; DNA: TGTGCCAGCAGCCGTCGGCAGAGCGCTGAAGCTTTCTTT; CDR3: CASSRRQSAEAFF
J: TRBJ2-1; size: .; D: .; V: TRBV12-3/TRBV12-4; length: 11; DNA: TGTGCCAGCAGTCGTAACACGGAGCAGTTCTTC; CDR3: CASSRNTEQFF
J: TRBJ2-2; size: .; D: TRBD2; V: TRBV30; length: 19; DNA: TGTGCCTGGAGTGTTGTCAGACTAGCCGGGGGGGTCGGGGCCGGGGAGCTGTTTTTT; CDR3: CAWSVVRLAGGVGAGELFF
J: TRBJ2-2; size: few; D: TRBD2; V: TRBV11-3; length: 16; DNA: TGTGCCAGCAGCTCGGGACTAGCCGAGGACACCGGGGAGCTGTTTTTT; CDR3: CASSSGLAEDTGELFF
J: TRBJ2-1; size: .; D: TRBD2; V: TRBV28; length: 15; DNA: TGTGCCAGCAGTTTTGCTGGACTAGCGGGACCCCTTCAGTTCTTC; CDR3: CASSFAGLAGPLQFF
J: TRBJ2-3; size: few; D: .; V: TRBV5-1; length: 16; DNA: TGCGCCAGCAGCTTGGTGGCTGACTCTCAAGCAGATACGCAGTATTTT; CDR3: CASSLVADSQADTQYF
J: TRBJ1-3; size: .; D: .; V: TRBV7-9; length: 14; DNA: TGTGCCAGCAGCTTGGGGGGCTCTGGAAACACCATATATTTT; CDR3: CASSLGGSGNTIYF
J: TRBJ1-6; size: few; D: .; V: TRBV5-8; length: 16; DNA: TGTGCCAGCAGCCGATCCCAGGGGCATGGGAGTTCACCCCTCCACTTT; CDR3: CASSRSQGHGSSPLHF
J: TRBJ2-3; size: .; D: .; V: TRBV7-6; length: 12; DNA: TGTGCCAGCAGCCTATCCACAGATACGCAGTATTTT; CDR3: CASSLSTDTQYF
J: TRBJ2-1; size: .; D: TRBD2; V: TRBV6-6; length: 15; DNA: TGTGCCAGCAGTTACCGAGCGGGGGGCGCGGATGAGCAGTTCTTC; CDR3: CASSYRAGGADEQFF
J: TRBJ2-1; size: once; D: TRBD2; V: TRBV28; length: 16; DNA: TGTGCCAGCGGGTACCAACGGGAGGTTCCCATGTCTGAGCAGTTCTTC; CDR3: CASGYQREVPMSEQFF
J: TRBJ2-2; size: .; D: TRBD1; V: TRBV29-1; length: 16; DNA: TGCAGCGTTGAAGATCCACAGGGGGTGTATGCCGGGGAGCTGTTTTTT; CDR3: CSVEDPQGVYAGELFF
J: TRBJ2-7; size: .; D: .; V: TRBV28; length: 16; DNA: TGTGCCAGCAGTTACCCCTTAGGCCGGAGCTCCTACGAGCAGTACTTC; CDR3: CASSYPLGRSSYEQYF
J: TRBJ1-1; size: .; D: .; V: TRBV29-1; length: 13; DNA: TGCAGCGTTGTTCGGACAGTGAACACTGAAGCTTTCTTT; CDR3: CSVVRTVNTEAFF
J: TRBJ1-2; size: .; D: TRBD1; V: TRBV29-1; length: 12; DNA: TGCAGCGTTGAAAAGGGGGCCTATGGCTACACCTTC; CDR3: CSVEKGAYGYTF
J: TRBJ2-7; size: .; D: TRBD2; V: TRBV18; length: 15; DNA: TGTGCCAGCTCACCGTCCAGCGGGGGGGCCTACGAGCAGTACTTC; CDR3: CASSPSSGGAYEQYF